This passage covers 32 T cell receptor beta chains from one sample sequenced in a study of cytomegalovirus exposure and HLA in healthy donors. PCR employed 60 Vbeta and 13 Jbeta primers. Measured with immunoSEQ multiplex PCR; TCRdb has only the in-frame clones, and not every one. The sample holds 200,000 or so clones, more than 65% seen once. Sequenced: PBMCs. These receptors came from a man aged 50-59 years in good health and CMV-seronegative.

V usage is TRBV7-6 and J usage is TRBJ1-1; TRBD1 agrees at 7 bases. The J segment lost 0 bases and the V segment lost 5 bases, leaving 6 bases of the junction unmatched. This CDR3 contains 15 residues. Germline V gene data show CDR1 as SGHVS and CDR2 as FNYEAQ. The CDR3 DNA sequence: TGTGCCAGCAGCCCGGGGACAGCACTGAACACTGAAGCTTTCTTT. Translated, it gives CASSPGTALNTEAFF.

The rearrangement uses TRBV5-1 and TRBJ1-4; 12 bases match TRBD1. V dropped 4 bases and J dropped 8; count of bases not matched to a gene: 15. The CDR3 runs 18 residues. Per the germline V gene, CDR1 is SGHRS and CDR2 is YFSETQ. The CDR3 sequence is CASSGSGTGGGLKEKLFF. The DNA for the CDR3 is TGCGCCAGCAGCGGCTCCGGGACAGGGGGCGGATTAAAGGAAAAACTGTTTTTT.

V gene TRBV19 combines with J gene TRBJ1-2; perhaps TRBD1 as D (6 bases). The V gene lost 10 bases and the J gene lost 5 bases, with 20 bases spanning the gap. Germline loops: CDR1 LNHDA, CDR2 SQIVND (reference sequence). This CDR3 has 14 amino acids. CDR3 protein: CATRFGQREYGYTF. Here the CDR3 DNA reads TGTGCCACCCGTTTCGGACAGCGAGAATATGGCTACACCTTC. Together with reference TRBV19 and TRBJ1-2, the CDR3 gives the full variable domain: DGGITQSPKYLFRKEGQNVTLSCEQNLNHDAMYWYRQDPGQGLRLIYYSQIVNDFQKGDIAEGYSVSREKKESFPLTVTSAQKNPTAFYLCATRFGQREYGYTFGSGTRLTVV.

The rearrangement joins TRBV27 to TRBJ2-7; TRBD2 aligns across 11 bases. Germline CDR1 is MNHEY and CDR2 is SMNVEV (reference sequence). Trimming at V came to 6 bases and at J to 3 bases, leaving 10 bases not matched to a gene. The CDR3 totals 16 residues. CDR3 sequence reads: CASSTRSGRGIYEQYF. As DNA, the CDR3 is TGTGCCAGCAGCACCCGTAGCGGGAGGGGGATCTACGAGCAGTACTTC.

The table lists this clone with a count of one. The chain has TRBV27 and TRBJ1-2, with no clear D. Between the trimmed V and J ends, which lost 4 bases and 4 bases, there was a span of 10 bases. Germline loops: CDR1 MNHEY, CDR2 SMNVEV (reference sequence). The CDR3 is 13 residues long. The CDR3 DNA sequence: TGTGCCAGCAGTTATTCGCGGAGCTATGGCTACACCTTC. The encoded protein is CASSYSRSYGYTF.

This clone came up a few times. The chain is built from TRBV19 and TRBJ1-1, with TRBD1 identical over 8 bases. CDR3 length equals 16 residues. Germline V gives CDR1 LNHDA, CDR2 SQIVND (reference sequence). Losses at the gene ends were 4 bases for V and 0 bases for J; bases not matched to a gene: 7. DNA for the CDR3: TGTGCCAGTAGTAAAGGCCCGGGACAGGTGAACACTGAAGCTTTCTTT. The encoded protein is CASSKGPGQVNTEAFF.

The V and J genes are TRBV5-4 and TRBJ1-4; TRBD1 matches at 10 bases. With V trimmed by 2 bases and J by 8 bases, 6 bases remained unmatched. The CDR3 loop spans 15 amino acids. From germline, CDR1 is SGHNT and CDR2 YYREEE (reference sequence). CDR3 loop: CASSFRGQGSEKLFF. In DNA, the CDR3 is TGTGCCAGCAGCTTCCGGGGACAGGGGAGCGAAAAACTGTTTTTT.

The rearrangement joins TRBV13 to TRBJ2-7; 9 bases are a match to TRBD2. The V segment lost 7 bases and the J segment 7 bases; nucleotides outside the gene matches: 11. The CDR3 sequence is 14 residues long. Germline V gene data show CDR1 as PRHDT and CDR2 as FYEKMQ (reference sequence). The CDR3 DNA follows: TGTGCCAGCACCACATTAGCGGGAGAGGGGGAGCAGTACTTC. This encodes CASTTLAGEGEQYF.

The V and J genes are TRBV10-2 and TRBJ1-2; D possibly corresponds to TRBD1 (5 bases). The germline V gene encodes CDR1 WSHSY and CDR2 SAAADI. The CDR3 spans 14 residues. Trimming cost V 7 bases and J 1 base, with 13 bases left between them. CDR3: CASIGQGINYGYTF. DNA of the CDR3: TGCGCCAGCATTGGACAAGGGATTAACTATGGCTACACCTTC.

The chain links TRBV11-2 to TRBJ2-6, with TRBD2 matching 9 bases. The V and J ends lost 2 bases and 4 bases, in that order; junction bases with no gene match: 9. The CDR3 loop spans 18 amino acids. CDR1 and CDR2 (germline): SGHAT, FQNNGV. The chain's CDR3 is CASSLLVAGVSGANVLTF. DNA of the CDR3: TGTGCCAGCAGCTTACTAGTAGCGGGAGTCTCCGGGGCCAACGTCCTGACTTTC.

V usage is TRBV28 and J usage is TRBJ2-1, with 12 positions matching TRBD2. In germline, CDR1 is MDHEN, CDR2 SYDVKM. V gave up 4 bases and J gave up 7 bases; unmatched junction bases: 8. The CDR3 has 16 amino acids. The CDR3 region has the DNA TGTGCCAGCAGTTCCCCAGCTAGCGGGAGGGTAAATGAGCAGTTCTTC. It yields the protein CASSSPASGRVNEQFF.

This clone was detected only a few times. The CDR3 loop reads CSVGLAGEAYEQYF. The CDR3 DNA reads as TGCAGCGTTGGTCTAGCGGGAGAGGCCTACGAGCAGTACTTC. This chain connects TRBV29-1 to TRBJ2-7; 10 bases match TRBD2. After removal of 4 bases from V and 2 bases from J, the junction contained 5 bases not matched to a gene. Germline assignment: CDR1 SQVTM and CDR2 ANQGSEA. There are 14 residues in the CDR3.

The table lists this clone with a few counts. The chain uses TRBV18 and TRBJ1-1; weak D call: TRBD1 (5 bases). Trimming removed 3 bases at V and 2 bases at J, with 13 bases between. The CDR3 contains 15 residues. Germline V gene data show CDR1 as KGHSH and CDR2 as LQKENI. Here the CDR3 DNA reads TGTGCCAGCTCACCCCCCGCGGGGGGAAACACTGAAGCTTTCTTT. Translation: CASSPPAGGNTEAFF.

The V gene is TRBV2, the J gene TRBJ1-2, with unresolved D. The CDR3 is made up of 14 amino acids. Trimming stripped 7 bases from V and 4 bases from J, with 16 bases between. Germline V gives CDR1 SNHLY, CDR2 FYNNEI. The CDR3 region is CASTMSPLGYGYTF. CDR3 DNA: TGTGCCAGCACCATGTCCCCCCTAGGCTATGGCTACACCTTC.

The V call is TRBV6-5, the J call TRBJ2-5, with TRBD2 matching over 10 bases. Unmatched junction bases numbered 7, after V lost 7 bases and J lost 5 bases. The germline V gene encodes CDR1 MNHEY and CDR2 SVGAGI. CDR3 length equals 14 residues. CDR3 loop: CASIPAGGTETQYF. The CDR3 nucleotides are TGTGCCAGCATCCCAGCGGGAGGGACGGAGACCCAGTACTTC.

Comment on this clone: This same CDR3 is encoded by further DNA sequences in the sample. This chain joins TRBV2 and TRBJ2-7; 7 bases fit TRBD2. The ends lost 7 bases at V and 3 bases at J; junction bases unmatched: 3. CDR3 length: 12 residues. Germline V CDR1 and CDR2: SNHLY, FYNNEI. Here the CDR3 DNA reads TGTGCCAGCATGGGGAGGGGCTACGAGCAGTACTTC. Translation gives CASMGRGYEQYF.

The chain is built from TRBV11-1 and TRBJ2-5; 10 nucleotides agree with TRBD1. The J call is uncertain, as TRBJ2-7 better fits the DNA end. CDR1 and CDR2 (germline): SGHAT, FQDESV (reference sequence). The CDR3 is 15 residues long. The CDR3 DNA follows: TGTGCCAGCAGCCCCACCGGGACAGGGGACTACGAGCAGTACTTC. Encoded protein: CASSPTGTGDYEQYF.

The chain has TRBV4-2 and TRBJ1-2; 7 nucleotides agree with TRBD1. The germline V gene encodes CDR1 LGHNA and CDR2 YNFKEQ. The V segment lost 0 bases and the J segment 5 bases; nucleotides outside the gene matches: 6. The CDR3 contains 15 residues. CDR3 in DNA: TGTGCCAGCAGCCAAGAGGGGACAGTTGATTATGGCTACACCTTC. This encodes CASSQEGTVDYGYTF.

The rearrangement uses TRBV7-6 and TRBJ2-5; 8 nucleotides agree with TRBD1. Germline lookup yields CDR1 SGHVS and CDR2 FNYEAQ. V lost 5 bases, J lost 4 bases, and 9 bases stayed unmatched. This CDR3 contains 15 residues. This CDR3 is CASSPQQGAGETQYF. CDR3 bases: TGTGCCAGCAGCCCACAGCAGGGGGCGGGAGAGACCCAGTACTTC.

The chain is built from TRBV9 and TRBJ1-2, with 7 bases that match TRBD1. The V segment lost 0 bases and the J segment 5 bases; nucleotides outside the gene matches: 7. The CDR3 consists of 15 residues. Germline V lookup: CDR1 SGDLS, CDR2 YYNGEE. The CDR3 is CASSVDGQAFYGYTF. CDR3 nucleotide sequence: TGTGCCAGCAGCGTAGACGGACAGGCCTTTTATGGCTACACCTTC.

The V and J genes are TRBV28 and TRBJ1-5; D perhaps matches TRBD1 (6 bases). Trimming left V 6 bases short and J 1 base short, with 13 bases between. Looked up from germline, CDR1 is MDHEN and CDR2 is SYDVKM. This CDR3 region has 15 residues. CDR3 sequence: CASSHGTLSNQPQHF. The CDR3 coding sequence is TGTGCCAGCAGCCACGGGACACTCAGCAATCAGCCCCAGCATTTT.

The V gene is TRBV6-5, the J gene TRBJ1-1, with D perhaps matching TRBD1 (6 bases). The CDR3 totals 16 residues. The germline V gene encodes CDR1 MNHEY and CDR2 SVGAGI. V was shortened by 2 bases and J by 1 base, with 14 bases between the two germline ends. This CDR3 is CASSYTLRTANTEAFF. In DNA, the CDR3 is TGTGCCAGCAGTTACACACTACGGACAGCGAACACTGAAGCTTTCTTT.

V is TRBV28 and J is TRBJ2-7; possible D gene TRBD1, 6 bases. The CDR3 length is 13 residues. Germline V gene data show CDR1 as MDHEN and CDR2 as SYDVKM. V was cut by 5 bases and J by 5 bases, with 13 bases left in between. The CDR3 spells CASSTSDRNEQYF. In DNA form, the CDR3 reads TGTGCCAGCAGTACCAGCGACAGGAACGAGCAGTACTTC.

This chain uses TRBV5-1 with TRBJ1-5; 7 nucleotides line up with TRBD1. Trimming at V came to 3 bases and at J to 4 bases, leaving 7 bases not matched to a gene. Germline CDR1 reads SGHRS; CDR2 reads YFSETQ. The CDR3 contains 15 residues. CDR3 DNA: TGCGCCAGCAGCTCACTGGGGGACAGAAATCAGCCCCAGCATTTT. This codes for CASSSLGDRNQPQHF.

The rearrangement links TRBV5-1 to TRBJ2-1; 8 bases agree with TRBD2. The CDR3 covers 20 residues. V trimming: 3 bases; J trimming: 1 base; junction bases outside the gene matches: 18. Germline CDR1 SGHRS, CDR2 YFSETQ. CDR3 coding DNA: TGCGCCAGCAGCTCTACAGGGCCCAATTTAGCGGGACCATCCTACAATGAGCAGTTCTTC. Translating gives CASSSTGPNLAGPSYNEQFF.

The chain couples TRBV27 to TRBJ2-3; 8 nucleotides align to TRBD2. The ends lost 1 base at V and 2 bases at J; junction bases unmatched: 8. Germline CDR1 MNHEY, CDR2 SMNVEV (reference sequence). The CDR3 is 17 residues long. CDR3 residues: CASSLYGSGRHTDTQYF. CDR3 in DNA: TGTGCCAGCAGTTTATATGGGAGCGGGAGACACACAGATACGCAGTATTTT.

The chain joins TRBV30 to TRBJ2-5, with 9 bases that match TRBD1. Trimming at V came to 5 bases and at J to 2 bases, leaving 3 bases not matched to a gene. Looked up from germline, CDR1 is GTSNPN and CDR2 is SVGIG (reference sequence). The CDR3 sequence is 13 residues long. The CDR3 protein is CAWGQGIQETQYF. DNA of the CDR3: TGTGCCTGGGGACAGGGGATACAAGAGACCCAGTACTTC.

The chain has TRBV5-6 and TRBJ2-7, with D possibly TRBD1 on 6 matching bases. Germline CDR1 is SGHDT and CDR2 is YYEEEE. The germline V and J ends were trimmed by 4 bases and 1 base, with 15 bases remaining between them. The CDR3 is 15 residues long. The CDR3: CASSPQGGESYEQYF. CDR3 DNA: TGTGCCAGCAGCCCCCAAGGGGGTGAGTCCTACGAGCAGTACTTC.

The chain couples TRBV14 to TRBJ1-3, with 9 bases aligning to TRBD1. V lost 1 base to trimming and J lost 2 bases; unmatched junction nucleotides: 0. From germline, CDR1 is SGHDN and CDR2 FVKESK. CDR3 length: 15 residues. The CDR3 sequence is CASSQGQGAGNTIYF. CDR3 bases: TGTGCCAGCAGCCAAGGACAGGGGGCTGGAAACACCATATATTTT.

The rearrangement links TRBV7-9 to TRBJ1-5; D is unclear. CDR3 length: 13 amino acids. Between the trimmed V and J ends, which lost 1 base and 5 bases, there was a span of 6 bases. Germline V CDR1 and CDR2: SEHNR, FQNEAQ (reference sequence). For the CDR3, the DNA is TGTGCCAGCAGCTTAGGAGGAGATCAGCCCCAGCATTTT. It is translated as CASSLGGDQPQHF. The variable domain in full, completed from reference TRBV7-9 and TRBJ1-5, reads DTGVSQNPRHKITKRGQNVTFRCDPISEHNRLYWYRQTLGQGPEFLTYFQNEAQLEKSRLLSDRFSAERPKGSFSTLEIQRTEQGDSAMYLCASSLGGDQPQHFGDGTRLSIL.

This chain connects TRBV5-1 to TRBJ2-7; D is possibly TRBD1 (5 bases). Germline V CDR1 and CDR2: SGHRS, YFSETQ. The CDR3 has 13 residues. V shed 1 base and J shed 3 bases, with 8 bases lying between them. CDR3: CASSLSGNYEQYF. CDR3 nucleotides: TGCGCCAGCAGCTTGTCAGGGAACTACGAGCAGTACTTC.

The chain couples TRBV6-4 to TRBJ2-2; D is ambiguous. V was pared by 7 bases and J by 3 bases, with 12 bases between. The CDR3 consists of 14 residues. Germline loops: CDR1 MRHNA, CDR2 SNTAGT. CDR3 coding DNA: TGTGCCAGCAAGCTAGAACTTCACACCGGGGAGCTGTTTTTT. It is translated as CASKLELHTGELFF.